This entry is about one T cell receptor beta chain. What it binds is unknown. The source of the sample is a study of post-analysis software for immune sequencing data. Study details: The disease courses covered relapsing-remitting, secondary progressive and progressive-relapsing multiple sclerosis. Findings of the study overall: Strong co-clustering by F measure was seen for same-batch samples. Patients carried roughly 5 TRBV segments more frequently than controls did, and TRBV5-6, TRBV5-1 and TRBV20-1 were among them. When compared against controls, multiple sclerosis patients showed significantly lower normalized Chao1 diversity.

The TCR beta cDNA libraries carried unique molecular identifiers. Between roughly 1 and 11 million T cells gave rise to some 450,000 cDNA molecules. In TCRdb, the PCR reads were re-called with MiXCR into one record per CDR3 protein. Among about 200,000 distinct CDR3 sequences listed, about 30% were seen once. Germline V gene data show CDR1 as KGHSH and CDR2 as LQKENI. V lost 3 bases to trimming and J lost 0 bases, with 9 bases between them. This CDR3 contains 15 residues. The origin of this receptor is a girl under 18 with multiple sclerosis. The sample comprised blood. The V and J genes are TRBV18 and TRBJ1-3, with D possibly TRBD1 on 6 matching bases. CDR3 in amino acids: CASSPDSRSGNTIYF. The CDR3, as DNA: TGTGCCAGCTCACCGGACAGCCGCTCTGGAAACACCATATATTTT.